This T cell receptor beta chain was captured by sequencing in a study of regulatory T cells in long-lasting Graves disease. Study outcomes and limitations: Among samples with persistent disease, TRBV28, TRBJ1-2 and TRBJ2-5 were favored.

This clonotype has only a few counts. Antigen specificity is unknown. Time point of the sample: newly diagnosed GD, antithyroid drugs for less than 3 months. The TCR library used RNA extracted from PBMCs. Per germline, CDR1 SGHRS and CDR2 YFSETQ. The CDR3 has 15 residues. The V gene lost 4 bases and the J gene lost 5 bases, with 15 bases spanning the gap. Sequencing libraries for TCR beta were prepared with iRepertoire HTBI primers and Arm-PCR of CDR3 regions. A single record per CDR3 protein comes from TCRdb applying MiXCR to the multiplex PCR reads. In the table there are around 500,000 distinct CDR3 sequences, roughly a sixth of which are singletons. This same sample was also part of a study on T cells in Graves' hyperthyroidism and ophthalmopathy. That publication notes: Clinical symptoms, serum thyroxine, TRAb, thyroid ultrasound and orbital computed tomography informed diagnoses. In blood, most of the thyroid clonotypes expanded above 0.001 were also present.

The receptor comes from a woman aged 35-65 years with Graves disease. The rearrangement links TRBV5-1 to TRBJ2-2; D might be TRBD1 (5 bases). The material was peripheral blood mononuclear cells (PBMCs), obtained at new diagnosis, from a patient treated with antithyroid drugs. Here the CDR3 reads CASSPQGTGTGELFF. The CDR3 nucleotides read TGCGCCAGCAGCCCTCAGGGTACCGGGACCGGGGAGCTGTTTTTT. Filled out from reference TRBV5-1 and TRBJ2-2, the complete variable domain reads KAGVTQTPRYLIKTRGQQVTLSCSPISGHRSVSWYQQTPGQGLQFLFEYFSETQRNKGNFPGRFSGRQFSNSRSEMNVSTLELGDSALYLCASSPQGTGTGELFFGEGSRLTVL.